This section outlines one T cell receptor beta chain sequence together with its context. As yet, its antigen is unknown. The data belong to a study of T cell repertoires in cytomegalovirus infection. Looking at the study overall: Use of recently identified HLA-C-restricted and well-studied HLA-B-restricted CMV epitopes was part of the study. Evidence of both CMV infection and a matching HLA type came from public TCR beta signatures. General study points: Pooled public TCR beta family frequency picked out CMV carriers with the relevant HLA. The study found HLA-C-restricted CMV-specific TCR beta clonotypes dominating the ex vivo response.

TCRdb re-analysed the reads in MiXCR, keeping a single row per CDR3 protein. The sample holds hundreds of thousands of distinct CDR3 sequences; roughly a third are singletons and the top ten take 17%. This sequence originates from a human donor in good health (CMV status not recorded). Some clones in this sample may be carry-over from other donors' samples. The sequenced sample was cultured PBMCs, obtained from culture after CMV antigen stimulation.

The CDR3 region is CASSPQGGGDTQYF. CDR3 sequence (DNA): TGCGCCAGCAGCCCACAGGGAGGGGGAGATACGCAGTATTTT. The V call is TRBV5-1, the J call TRBJ2-3, with D perhaps matching TRBD2 (7 bases). The V gene's germline CDR1 is SGHRS and CDR2 YFSETQ. The CDR3 length is 14 residues. Trimming took off 4 bases at V and 5 bases at J, with 14 bases between the two ends.